The 27 T cell receptor beta chains in this list originate from one sample, sequenced in a study of blood T cell repertoires in COVID-19. Only in-frame clones appear in the TCRdb table, and some are missing; sequencing was by immunoSEQ multiplex PCR. The sample lists 60,000 or so clones; approximately 88% were seen once. The sample comprised peripheral blood. The origin of the receptors is a young man with COVID-19, enrolled during active disease.

The chain joins TRBV27 to TRBJ2-1, with 7 bases identical to TRBD2. The CDR3 covers 14 residues. The germline V gene encodes CDR1 MNHEY and CDR2 SMNVEV (reference sequence). Losses at the gene ends were 2 bases for V and 7 bases for J; bases not matched to a gene: 5. The chain's CDR3 is CASSLGLVYNEQFF. CDR3 DNA sequence: TGTGCCAGCAGTTTAGGACTAGTATATAATGAGCAGTTCTTC.

V is TRBV18 and J is TRBJ2-7, with D possibly TRBD2 on 5 matching bases. This CDR3 is 14 amino acids long. Germline CDR1 KGHSH, CDR2 LQKENI. V lost 3 bases, J lost 0 bases, and 9 bases lay in between. CDR3 sequence: CASSPSRDSYEQYF. CDR3 nucleotides: TGTGCCAGCTCACCCTCGAGGGACTCCTACGAGCAGTACTTC. Combining the CDR3 with reference TRBV18 and TRBJ2-7 gives the whole variable domain NAGVMQNPRHLVRRRGQEARLRCSPMKGHSHVYWYRQLPEEGLKFMVYLQKENIIDESGMPKERFSAEFPKEGPSILRIQQVVRGDSAAYFCASSPSRDSYEQYFGPGTRLTVT.

The chain carries TRBV10-3 and TRBJ2-3; 11 nucleotides match TRBD2. CDR1 is ENHRY and CDR2 is SYGVKD in the germline V gene. The CDR3 is 18 residues long. The ends lost 4 bases at V and 0 bases at J; junction bases unmatched: 9. The CDR3 DNA reads as TGTGCCATCAGTGGGCCGACAGGGACTAGCGGTAGCACAGATACGCAGTATTTT. Translating gives CAISGPTGTSGSTDTQYF.

V is TRBV12-5 and J is TRBJ2-3, with TRBD2 matching over 8 bases. Per the germline V gene, CDR1 is LGHNT and CDR2 is FRNRAP. The V gene end was trimmed by 3 bases and the J gene end by 6 bases; junction bases not matched to a gene: 11. The CDR3 loop spans 16 amino acids. Here the CDR3 reads CASGFGNAGGADTQYF. The CDR3, as DNA: TGTGCTAGTGGTTTTGGGAATGCGGGAGGCGCTGATACGCAGTATTTT.

This chain's CDR3 is CASSWGETNEQYF. CDR3 DNA sequence: TGTGCCAGCAGTTGGGGGGAAACGAACGAGCAGTACTTC. This chain joins TRBV12-3 or TRBV12-4 and TRBJ2-7, with a tentative D call TRBD2 (6 bases). V shed 4 bases and J shed 5 bases, with 12 bases lying between them. The CDR3 contains 13 residues.

V and J are TRBV7-9 and TRBJ2-6; D ambiguous. This CDR3 contains 13 residues. V was cut by 6 bases and J by 3 bases, with 6 bases left in between. Germline CDR1 and CDR2: SEHNR and FQNEAQ (reference sequence). This chain's CDR3 is CASRLVGANVLTF. In DNA form, the CDR3 reads TGTGCCAGCAGACTCGTTGGGGCCAACGTCCTGACTTTC.

This chain connects TRBV6-4 to TRBJ2-1; TRBD2 matches at 14 bases. Losses at the gene ends were 2 bases for V and 8 bases for J; bases not matched to a gene: 5. This CDR3 is 16 amino acids long. Germline-derived CDR1 and CDR2 are MRHNA and SNTAGT. This CDR3 is CASSDGLAGGLYEQFF. The CDR3 DNA is TGTGCCAGCAGTGACGGACTAGCGGGAGGTCTCTATGAGCAGTTCTTC.

The CDR3 reads CASSPGTGNYNSPLHF. CDR3 sequence (DNA): TGTGCCAGTAGTCCTGGGACAGGGAACTATAATTCACCCCTCCACTTT. J is TRBJ1-6 and V is TRBV19, with TRBD1 matching over 9 bases. V trimming: 5 bases; J trimming: 3 bases; junction bases outside the gene matches: 5. CDR3 length: 16 amino acids. The germline gives CDR1 LNHDA, CDR2 SQIVND (reference sequence).

V is TRBV13 and J is TRBJ1-6, with D tentatively TRBD1 (6 bases). The CDR3 runs 16 residues. CDR1 is PRHDT and CDR2 is FYEKMQ in the germline V gene (reference sequence). Trimming removed 2 bases from V and 9 bases from J, with 17 bases in between. The CDR3 sequence: CASSLSHPGGSSPLHF. CDR3 nucleotides: TGTGCCAGCAGCTTAAGCCACCCGGGGGGCTCTTCACCCCTCCACTTT.

The chain combines TRBV4-2 with TRBJ2-3, with 8 bases that match TRBD2. Per germline, CDR1 LGHNA and CDR2 YNFKEQ. Trimming at V came to 0 bases and at J to 2 bases, leaving 7 bases not matched to a gene. The CDR3 has 17 residues. CDR3: CASSQEVIAGTTDTQYF. CDR3 nucleotide sequence: TGTGCCAGCAGCCAAGAAGTAATAGCGGGGACCACAGATACGCAGTATTTT.

This clone came up a few times. CDR3 sequence reads: CASSERDRGNYGYTF. The CDR3 DNA sequence: TGTGCCAGCAGCGAGAGGGACAGGGGCAACTATGGCTACACCTTC. This chain joins TRBV5-4 and TRBJ1-2; TRBD1 agrees at 10 bases. The CDR3 contains 15 residues. V lost 4 bases and J lost 2; bases outside the gene matches: 5. The germline CDR1 and CDR2 sequences are SGHNT and YYREEE (reference sequence).

This clone was seen a few times. This rearrangement joins TRBV13 to TRBJ1-1; D not certain. This CDR3 contains 15 residues. V was trimmed by 1 base and J by 1 base, leaving 10 bases between them. Per the germline V gene, CDR1 is PRHDT and CDR2 is FYEKMQ (reference sequence). Here the CDR3 DNA reads TGTGCCAGCAGCTTAGTCGAGGGCAGGAACACTGAAGCTTTCTTT. Amino acid sequence: CASSLVEGRNTEAFF.

The rearrangement links TRBV7-8 to TRBJ1-5; TRBD1 matches at 10 bases. V was clipped by 0 bases and J by 3 bases; unmatched bases: 2. The germline V gene has CDR1 SGHVS and CDR2 FQNEAQ. The CDR3 is 16 amino acids. This CDR3 reads CASSLAGTGVNQPQHF. The CDR3 DNA sequence: TGTGCCAGCAGCTTAGCAGGGACAGGGGTCAATCAGCCCCAGCATTTT.

This rearrangement joins TRBV5-4 to TRBJ2-3; the match to TRBD2 covers 8 bases. The germline gives CDR1 SGHNT, CDR2 YYREEE (reference sequence). The CDR3 spans 17 residues. J gave up 6 bases and V 4 bases, and 16 bases lay outside the gene matches. CDR3 DNA: TGTGCCAGCAGCCCAAGGGGAGGGGCGGGAGGAGGGGATACGCAGTATTTT. Translating gives CASSPRGGAGGGDTQYF.

The V gene is TRBV27, the J gene TRBJ1-5; D is perhaps TRBD1 (5 bases). The germline V gene encodes CDR1 MNHEY and CDR2 SMNVEV (reference sequence). V was cut by 2 bases and J by 3 bases, with 11 bases left in between. The CDR3 covers 15 residues. Written as DNA, the CDR3 is TGTGCCAGCAGTTTAGGGGCAGGGAACAATCAGCCCCAGCATTTT. Translation: CASSLGAGNNQPQHF.

The chain uses TRBV28 and TRBJ1-1; D call uncertain. V lost 6 bases, J lost 3 bases, and 17 bases lay in between. Germline CDR1 reads MDHEN; CDR2 reads SYDVKM. The CDR3 has 15 residues. The CDR3 sequence is CASRPLAGMDTEAFF. Here the CDR3 DNA reads TGTGCCAGCAGGCCCCTAGCGGGGATGGACACTGAAGCTTTCTTT.

The chain employs TRBV19 and TRBJ1-5, with 8 bases matching TRBD1. J lost 0 bases, V lost 7 bases, and 5 bases had no gene match. Germline assignment: CDR1 LNHDA and CDR2 SQIVND (reference sequence). The CDR3 contains 15 residues. The CDR3 coding sequence is TGTGCCAGTACACAACAGGGGGGTAGCAATCAGCCCCAGCATTTT. As protein: CASTQQGGSNQPQHF.

The V call is TRBV6-5, the J call TRBJ2-3; 8 bases match TRBD2. CDR1 is MNHEY and CDR2 is SVGAGI in the germline V gene. Losses at the gene ends were 6 bases for V and 5 bases for J; bases not matched to a gene: 10. This CDR3 contains 15 residues. As DNA, the CDR3 is TGTGCCAGCAGGGGTCGGGCGGGAGGTATAGATACGCAGTATTTT. This codes for CASRGRAGGIDTQYF.

The chain is built from TRBV7-3 and TRBJ2-1, with D unresolved. The germline CDR1 and CDR2 sequences are SGHTA and FQGTGA. The CDR3 length is 16 residues. V dropped 0 bases and J dropped 2 bases, with 11 bases sitting between them. CDR3 protein: CASSLTGGVTYNEQFF. The CDR3 bases are TGTGCCAGCAGCTTAACAGGCGGAGTTACCTACAATGAGCAGTTCTTC.

The V call is TRBV7-9, the J call TRBJ1-2, with D possibly matching TRBD1 (5 bases). This CDR3 spans 16 amino acids. Deletions cut 2 bases from V and 6 bases from J, with 19 bases between. The germline V gene encodes CDR1 SEHNR and CDR2 FQNEAQ (reference sequence). The CDR3 loop is CASSLWGTRPGDGYTF. CDR3 DNA: TGTGCCAGCAGCTTATGGGGGACTCGGCCTGGGGATGGCTACACCTTC. The complete variable domain, with remaining parts taken from reference TRBV7-9 and TRBJ1-2, reads DTGVSQNPRHKITKRGQNVTFRCDPISEHNRLYWYRQTLGQGPEFLTYFQNEAQLEKSRLLSDRFSAERPKGSFSTLEIQRTEQGDSAMYLCASSLWGTRPGDGYTFGSGTRLTVV.

This chain joins TRBV30 and TRBJ1-3, with a possible D match to TRBD1 (5 bases). V gave up 3 bases and J gave up 1 base, with 10 bases separating them. Germline V gene sequence: CDR1 GTSNPN, CDR2 SVGIG (reference sequence). CDR3 length: 14 amino acids. This CDR3 reads CAWSAGGSGNTIYF. DNA of the CDR3: TGTGCCTGGAGCGCCGGGGGGTCTGGAAACACCATATATTTT.

This chain's CDR3 is CASKAAGGHTGELFF. DNA for the CDR3: TGTGCCAGCAAGGCGGCGGGAGGACACACCGGGGAGCTGTTTTTT. The rearrangement joins TRBV28 to TRBJ2-2; the match to TRBD2 covers 8 bases. The CDR3 length is 15 residues. Germline V gene sequence: CDR1 MDHEN, CDR2 SYDVKM. The trim removed 7 bases at V and 3 bases at J, leaving 7 bases unmatched.

The chain has TRBV5-6 and TRBJ2-3; 8 positions match TRBD2. There are 15 residues in the CDR3. The germline gives CDR1 SGHDT, CDR2 YYEEEE. The V gene end was trimmed by 4 bases and the J gene end by 6 bases; junction bases not matched to a gene: 10. DNA of the CDR3: TGTGCCAGCAGCCGAGGAGCGGGAGAGTCGGATACGCAGTATTTT. Translating gives CASSRGAGESDTQYF.

This clone has a handful of counts. The genes are TRBV3-1 (or the pseudogene TRBV3-2) and TRBJ2-1; 7 nucleotides agree with TRBD1. Per the germline V gene, CDR1 is LGHDT and CDR2 is YNNKEL (reference sequence). V dropped 0 bases and J dropped 11; count of bases not matched to a gene: 1. There are 12 residues in the CDR3. Here the CDR3 reads CASSQERGQQFF. Here the CDR3 DNA reads TGTGCCAGCAGCCAAGAAAGGGGGCAGCAGTTCTTC.

The chain has TRBV27 and TRBJ1-5; D is unclear. From germline, CDR1 is MNHEY and CDR2 SMNVEV (reference sequence). CDR3 size: 15 residues. V lost 5 bases and J lost 2, with 13 bases in between. The CDR3 spells CASSVRFLGNQPQHF. The CDR3 DNA reads TGTGCCAGCAGTGTTAGATTTTTGGGCAATCAGCCCCAGCATTTT.

The chain combines TRBV30 with TRBJ1-4, with D perhaps matching TRBD1 (6 bases). The length of the CDR3 is 13 residues. The germline V and J ends were trimmed by 7 bases and 6 bases, with 15 bases remaining between them. Germline assignment: CDR1 GTSNPN and CDR2 SVGIG (reference sequence). CDR3 protein: CASGGDTDEKLFF. The CDR3 region has the DNA TGTGCCTCGGGGGGGGACACTGATGAAAAACTGTTTTTT.

J is TRBJ2-7 and V is TRBV30, with 9 nucleotides matching TRBD1. Germline loops: CDR1 GTSNPN, CDR2 SVGIG (reference sequence). This CDR3 region has 15 residues. V was clipped by 1 base and J by 2 bases; unmatched bases: 6. This chain's CDR3 is CAWSGDRVSPYEQYF. The CDR3 bases are TGTGCCTGGAGTGGGGACAGGGTAAGTCCCTACGAGCAGTACTTC. The full variable domain, rest sourced from reference TRBV30 and TRBJ2-7, is SQTIHQWPATLVQPVGSPLSLECTVEGTSNPNLYWYRQAAGRGLQLLFYSVGIGQISSEVPQNLSASRPQDRQFILSSKKLLLSDSGFYLCAWSGDRVSPYEQYFGPGTRLTVT.